This TCR beta chain comes out of a study of blood T cell repertoires in COVID-19. This CDR3 contains 14 residues. The ends lost 4 bases at V and 3 bases at J; junction bases unmatched: 2. The germline gives CDR1 KGHSH, CDR2 LQKENI. Sequencing used immunoSEQ multiplex PCR; TCRdb keeps in-frame clones, though not all of them. The profile shows over 150,000 clones, around 84% of them singletons. The receptor comes from a woman aged 60-75 years with COVID-19, enrolled during active disease. Input material: peripheral blood. The rearrangement links TRBV18 to TRBJ1-5; 8 bases fit TRBD1. CDR3 sequence (DNA): TGTGCCAGCTCACGACAGGGGAACAATCAGCCCCAGCATTTT. It encodes CASSRQGNNQPQHF.